Below are 10 T cell receptor beta chains sequenced from a single sample in a study of beta chain features in type 1 diabetes. As every portion of the isolated RNA was reverse transcribed, the sequencing read expressed TCRB transcripts. TCRdb keeps only in-frame clones here, not all; method: immunoSEQ multiplex PCR. The sample lists roughly 150,000 clones, 7.5% to 10% seen once, with nearly 0.65% in the top ten. Specimen: central memory CD4+ T cells from blood. The receptors were sampled from a man between 18 and 29 years old in good health.

This rearrangement joins TRBV7-2 to TRBJ2-4; D unresolved. CDR1 and CDR2 from the germline V gene are SGHTA and FQGNSA. V lost 1 base to trimming and J lost 13 bases, with 11 bases between them. The CDR3 consists of 12 residues. CDR3 nucleotide sequence: TGTGCCAGCAGCTTAGGAAGAAGACTCCAGTACTTC. Amino acid sequence: CASSLGRRLQYF.

This clone has ten or more counts. The V and J genes are TRBV5-6 and TRBJ2-7; 9 nucleotides align to TRBD2. V lost 0 bases to trimming and J lost 3 bases; unmatched junction nucleotides: 10. The germline V gene has CDR1 SGHDT and CDR2 YYEEEE. The CDR3 sequence is 17 residues long. The CDR3 sequence is CASSLDWRGGRGYEQYF. DNA of the CDR3: TGTGCCAGCAGCTTGGATTGGCGGGGGGGCCGAGGCTACGAGCAGTACTTC.

This clone was found a few times. V usage is TRBV27 and J usage is TRBJ2-1; 11 bases are a match to TRBD2. The germline CDR1 and CDR2 sequences are MNHEY and SMNVEV (reference sequence). With 6 bases clipped from V and 15 bases from J, the junction kept 7 bases outside the gene matches. The CDR3 covers 12 residues. CDR3 DNA sequence: TGTGCCAGCAGCTATAGCGGGAGGGGGTGGTTCTTC. Its translation is CASSYSGRGWFF.

This clone has a count of ten or more. The gene calls are TRBV10-3 and TRBJ2-2, with 7 bases fitting TRBD1. This CDR3 contains 14 residues. Germline lookup yields CDR1 ENHRY and CDR2 SYGVKD. V shed 6 bases and J 4 bases; nucleotides not matched to a gene: 5. The CDR3 DNA reads TGTGCCATCAGGGAAGACAGGGCCACCGGGGAGCTGTTTTTT. Translation: CAIREDRATGELFF.

The V call is TRBV18, the J call TRBJ1-1; possibly TRBD1 for D (5 bases). The V and J ends lost 2 bases and 5 bases respectively, with 9 bases between them. This CDR3 has 13 amino acids. Germline loops: CDR1 KGHSH, CDR2 LQKENI. The CDR3 loop reads CASSPSSGTEAFF. CDR3 DNA sequence: TGTGCCAGCTCACCAAGCTCAGGGACTGAAGCTTTCTTT.

This clone has just a few counts. The chain recombines TRBV6-5 with TRBJ1-1; the match to TRBD1 covers 9 bases. The CDR3 sequence is 13 residues long. The V and J ends lost 4 bases and 11 bases, in that order; junction bases with no gene match: 8. Germline V CDR1 and CDR2: MNHEY, SVGAGI. The CDR3 sequence is CASSSTGGLRAFF. In DNA, the CDR3 is TGTGCCAGCAGTTCTACAGGGGGCCTGCGGGCTTTCTTT.

This chain uses TRBV28 with TRBJ2-5; 14 bases match TRBD2. Looked up from germline, CDR1 is MDHEN and CDR2 is SYDVKM. CDR3 length: 16 residues. V was clipped by 6 bases and J by 6 bases; unmatched bases: 9. The chain's CDR3 is CASRAGTSGRSKTQYF. The CDR3 region has the DNA TGTGCCAGCAGAGCCGGGACTAGCGGGAGATCAAAGACCCAGTACTTC.

This clone was seen a few times. The chain carries TRBV21-1 and TRBJ2-3; TRBD2, the table's D call, was not compared with the DNA. TRBV21-1 is described as a pseudogene. The CDR3 loop spans 16 amino acids. CDR3 in amino acids: CASNLTSQDGTDTQYF. CDR3 DNA sequence: TGTGCCAGCAACCTGACTAGCCAAGACGGGACAGATACGCAGTATTTT.

V and J are TRBV4-2 and TRBJ2-5; 13 bases are shared with TRBD2. CDR3 length: 17 residues. Unmatched junction bases numbered 5, after V lost 0 bases and J lost 4 bases. The germline V gene has CDR1 LGHNA and CDR2 YNFKEQ. DNA of the CDR3: TGTGCCAGCAGCCAAGATGAAGGACTAGCGGGGGTAGAGACCCAGTACTTC. This encodes CASSQDEGLAGVETQYF.

The rearrangement links TRBV7-9 to TRBJ2-1, with 11 positions matching TRBD2. This CDR3 spans 18 amino acids. The V segment lost 5 bases and the J segment 6 bases; nucleotides outside the gene matches: 15. The germline gives CDR1 SEHNR, CDR2 FQNEAQ (reference sequence). This CDR3 is CASSLTSGSGSSSNEQFF. CDR3 nucleotide sequence: TGTGCCAGCAGCCTAACTAGCGGGAGCGGATCCAGTTCCAATGAGCAGTTCTTC.